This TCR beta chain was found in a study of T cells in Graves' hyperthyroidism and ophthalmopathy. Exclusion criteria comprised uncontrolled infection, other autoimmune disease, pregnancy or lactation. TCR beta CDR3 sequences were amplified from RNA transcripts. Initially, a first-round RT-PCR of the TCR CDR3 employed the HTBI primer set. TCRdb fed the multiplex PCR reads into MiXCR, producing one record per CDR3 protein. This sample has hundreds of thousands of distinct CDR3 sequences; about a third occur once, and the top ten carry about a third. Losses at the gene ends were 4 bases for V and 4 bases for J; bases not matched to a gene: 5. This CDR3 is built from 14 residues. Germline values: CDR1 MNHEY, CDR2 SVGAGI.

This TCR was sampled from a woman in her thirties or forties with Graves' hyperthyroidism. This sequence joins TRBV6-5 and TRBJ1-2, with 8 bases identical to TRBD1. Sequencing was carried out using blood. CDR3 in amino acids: CASSWTGTPYGYTF. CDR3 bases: TGTGCCAGCAGTTGGACAGGGACCCCCTATGGCTACACCTTC.